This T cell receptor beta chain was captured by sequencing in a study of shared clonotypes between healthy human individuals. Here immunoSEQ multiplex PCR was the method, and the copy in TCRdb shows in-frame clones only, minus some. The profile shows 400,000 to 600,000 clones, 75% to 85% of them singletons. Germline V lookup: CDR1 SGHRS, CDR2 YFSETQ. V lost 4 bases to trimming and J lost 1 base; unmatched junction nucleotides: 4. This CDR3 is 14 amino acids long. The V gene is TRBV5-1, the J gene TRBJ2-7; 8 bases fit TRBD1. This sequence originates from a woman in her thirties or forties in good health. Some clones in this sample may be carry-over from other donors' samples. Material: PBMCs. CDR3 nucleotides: TGCGCCAGCAGCATACAGGGGGATTCCTACGAGCAGTACTTC. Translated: CASSIQGDSYEQYF.